This is a list of T cell receptor beta chains from one sample in a study of shared clonotypes between healthy human individuals. Data came from immunoSEQ multiplex PCR; TCRdb stores just in-frame clones and leaves some out. The repertoire includes some 790,000 clones, approximately 72% of them detected once, and more than 1.5% sits in the top ten. Material for sequencing was memory CD4+ T cells sorted from blood. These receptors originate from a woman in her 30s in good health. Both conserved end residues are part of each CDR3.

j_call | v_call | cdr3_aa
TRBJ2-7 | TRBV28 | CASSLGQADSHEQYF
TRBJ2-7 | TRBV27 | CASSPDRANSYEQYF
TRBJ2-7 | TRBV28 | CASEEHRDPYEQYF
TRBJ2-6 | TRBV7-2 | CASSLAGGIGANVLTF
TRBJ2-3 | TRBV14 | CASSQEAHGTDTQYF
TRBJ2-1 | TRBV29-1 | CSVTGGGEGNEQFF
TRBJ2-5 | TRBV5-6 | CASSLTGLRQETQYF
TRBJ1-5 | TRBV6-1 | CASSESGQRNQPQHF
TRBJ1-1 | TRBV5-1 | CASSSQPGTENTEAFF
TRBJ1-5 | TRBV2 | CASSSVSATQPQHF
TRBJ1-4 | TRBV2 | CASSVQGATNEKLFF
TRBJ2-1 | TRBV5-1 | CASSWTNNEQFF
TRBJ1-2 | TRBV19 | CARKGQEYGYTF
TRBJ2-2 | TRBV28 | CASSPDIANTGELFF
TRBJ2-7 | TRBV13 | CASSSLDSPYEQYF
TRBJ1-1 | TRBV7-9 | CASSRDSMNTEAFF
TRBJ2-5 | TRBV2 | CASSFGQGRQETQYF
TRBJ2-7 | TRBV5-4 | CASSPTSGSPYEQYF
TRBJ2-1 | TRBV11-2 | CASSLSGAYNEQFF
TRBJ2-2 | TRBV7-8 | CASSLSPGIQNTGELFF
TRBJ2-2 | TRBV5-6 | CASSLVAGGSVGELFF
TRBJ2-3 | TRBV7-6 | CASSFGLHGDTQYF
TRBJ2-7 | TRBV2 | CASSGISAWDYEQYF
TRBJ1-5 | TRBV10-3 | CAISVQGSGEPQHF
TRBJ2-4 | TRBV29-1 | CSVQGGSNIQYF
TRBJ2-3 | TRBV5-1 | CASGGRGTDTQYF
TRBJ1-5 | TRBV2 | CASSARGLGGPQHF
TRBJ2-7 | TRBV11-1 | CASSYGSRGIEQYF
TRBJ2-1 | TRBV11-2 | CASSLVSLGANEQFF
TRBJ2-5 | TRBV2 | CASTKGVAGTQETQYF
TRBJ2-5 | TRBV27 | CASSMGVEQYF
TRBJ2-1 | TRBV7-2 | CASRYRAGAVGEQFF
TRBJ2-2 | TRBV9 | CASSFSVGELFF
TRBJ2-3 | TRBV5-1 | CASSLVGHTTDTQYF
TRBJ2-7 | TRBV6-6 | CASSYSSGTTEQYF
TRBJ2-5 | TRBV7-3 | CASSLNFGETQYF
TRBJ1-2 | TRBV6-5 | CASSYGGASYGYTF
TRBJ2-7 | TRBV10-3 | CAISDKGGGLYEQYF
TRBJ2-1 | TRBV4-2 | CASSPLGARTEQFF
TRBJ2-5 | TRBV18 | CASSPGTSGQETQYF